This T cell receptor (beta chain) was documented in a study of shared clonotypes between healthy human individuals. Donors were healthy HIV-negative adults without recent acute infections or vaccinations. Trimming took 0 bases from V and 3 from J, leaving 7 bases between them. The CDR3 is made up of 14 amino acids. Germline lookup yields CDR1 SGHRS and CDR2 YFSETQ. About this clone: Its antigen is not known.

Sorted-subset replicate PCR reactions contained around 220 ng DNA, corresponding to approximately 30,000 T cell genomes. Here immunoSEQ multiplex PCR was the method, and the copy in TCRdb shows in-frame clones only, minus some. The table records millions of clones, just over 90% of them present only once. General observations from the study: Across subsets, estimated richness was generally greater for naive than for memory populations.

J is TRBJ1-5 and V is TRBV5-1; D is unresolved. The receptor was derived from a man aged 18 to 35 in good health. Sequenced input: naive CD4+ T cells sorted from blood. Subset specified: CD45RA+ positively selected. CDR3 DNA: TGCGCCAGCAGCTTGGAAGGGCACAATCAGCCCCAGCATTTT. Translated, it gives CASSLEGHNQPQHF.